The T cell receptor (beta chain) described here comes from a study of T-cell reconstitution after alpha-beta-depleted transplantation in children (dated by TCRdb to between 2015 and 2016). A note on the overall study: T-cell immune reconstitution after TCRalphabeta/CD19-depleted allogeneic hematopoietic cell transplantation in children was quantitatively tracked in the study by means of TCR repertoire profiling.

The CDR3 runs 13 residues from the cysteine to the phenylalanine. The entry retains the CDR3 DNA only, 39 bases that are in frame from base 1. Trimming at the junction amounts to 0 bases on V and 10 bases on J, and the germline ends lie 13 bases apart. Based on the germline V gene, the CDR1 and CDR2 sequences are SGHDT and YYEEEE. This clonotype was counted many times. Its specific antigen is unknown. Per-base quality was not reported, and no clone a single base away is much larger than it. The meaning of the sample's time point label: day 60 (about 2 months) after transplantation. The treatment or condition label of this sample denotes: allogeneic hematopoietic cell transplantation with graft depleted of TCRalphabeta T cells and CD19 B cells. Transplant recipients were children who received TCRalphabeta/CD19-depleted allogeneic hematopoietic cell grafts. Broad study findings and their caveats: The apparently early recovery of alphabetaT-cell counts about two months after transplant reportedly depended on only several hundred rapidly expanded clones that came from non-depleted graft cells. Hyperexpanded clone frequencies declined over subsequent months; after one year, T-cell counts and TCRbeta diversity were mostly attributed to newly produced T cells. The high TCRbeta diversity at day 60 in some patients was ascribed to recipient T cells and intrathymic progenitors that had survived conditioning.

The receptor library was made with PCR. The run used an Illumina HiSeq 2500. To normalize quantification of the TCRbeta repertoire, the TCR libraries were built with molecular barcoding that relied on unique molecular identifiers. TCRdb passed the public sequencing reads through fastp at Q25 and MiXCR, retaining productive beta sequences. CDR3 protein duplicates are merged, each entry listing the most common genes and DNA. This sample gives 25,000 to 30,000 distinct CDR3 sequences in total; about a sixth of them show up just once. The ten largest clones represent 35% of the sample. The sequence was collected from a male patient aged 2-9 years who had a stem cell transplant for acute lymphoblastic leukemia, so the T cells may come from the graft donor. Recombination linked TRBV5-6 to TRBJ1-1; the D region possibly corresponds to TRBD1 (5 bases align). The sequencing used PBMCs, mostly from graft donor cells, collected 60 days after TCRalphabeta/CD19-depleted stem cell transplant. Here the CDR3 is given as CASSLAGAVRAFF. The sequence in DNA is TGTGCCAGCAGCTTGGCCGGGGCGGTCCGAGCTTTCTTT.